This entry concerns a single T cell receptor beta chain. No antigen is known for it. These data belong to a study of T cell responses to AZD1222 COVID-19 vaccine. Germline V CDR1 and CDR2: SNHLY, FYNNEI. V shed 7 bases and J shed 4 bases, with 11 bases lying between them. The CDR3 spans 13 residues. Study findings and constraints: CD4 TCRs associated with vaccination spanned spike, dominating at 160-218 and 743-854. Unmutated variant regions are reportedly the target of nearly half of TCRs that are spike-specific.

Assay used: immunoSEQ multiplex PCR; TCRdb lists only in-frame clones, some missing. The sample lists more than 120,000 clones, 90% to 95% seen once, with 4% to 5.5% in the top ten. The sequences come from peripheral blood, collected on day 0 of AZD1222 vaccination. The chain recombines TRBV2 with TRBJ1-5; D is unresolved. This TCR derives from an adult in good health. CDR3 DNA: TGTGCCAGCAAGGAACAGATTAATCAGCCCCAGCATTTT. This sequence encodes CASKEQINQPQHF.